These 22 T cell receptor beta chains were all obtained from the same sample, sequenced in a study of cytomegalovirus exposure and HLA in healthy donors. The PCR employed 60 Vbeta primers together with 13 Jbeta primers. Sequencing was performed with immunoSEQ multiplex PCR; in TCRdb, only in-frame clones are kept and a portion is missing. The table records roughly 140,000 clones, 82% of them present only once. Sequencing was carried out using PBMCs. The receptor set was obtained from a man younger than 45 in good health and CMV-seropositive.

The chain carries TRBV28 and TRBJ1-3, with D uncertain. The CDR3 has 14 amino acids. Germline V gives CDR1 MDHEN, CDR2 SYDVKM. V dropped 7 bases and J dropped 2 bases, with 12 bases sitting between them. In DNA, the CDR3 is TGTGCCAGCAACGAAGGAGGTACTGGAAACACCATATATTTT. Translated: CASNEGGTGNTIYF.

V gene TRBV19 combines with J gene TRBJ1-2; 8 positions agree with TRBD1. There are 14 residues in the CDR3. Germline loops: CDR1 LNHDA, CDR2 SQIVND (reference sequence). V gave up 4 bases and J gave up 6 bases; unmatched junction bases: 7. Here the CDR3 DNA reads TGTGCCAGTAGTACCTGGGACAGGAGGGATGGCTACACCTTC. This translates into CASSTWDRRDGYTF.

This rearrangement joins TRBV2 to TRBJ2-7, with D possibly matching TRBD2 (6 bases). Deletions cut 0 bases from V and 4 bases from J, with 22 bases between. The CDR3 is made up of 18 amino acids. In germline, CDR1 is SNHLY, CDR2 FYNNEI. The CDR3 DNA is TGTGCCAGCAGTGAAGCGCACGGTGTTGCCGGGAGTGGGTACGAGCAGTACTTC. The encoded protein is CASSEAHGVAGSGYEQYF.

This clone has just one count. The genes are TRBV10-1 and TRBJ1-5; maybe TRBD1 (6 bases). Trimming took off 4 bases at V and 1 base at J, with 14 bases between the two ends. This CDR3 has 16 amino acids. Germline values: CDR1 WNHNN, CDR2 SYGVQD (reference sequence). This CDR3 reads CASSAEEGESNQPQHF. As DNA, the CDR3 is TGCGCCAGCAGTGCCGAAGAGGGGGAAAGCAATCAGCCCCAGCATTTT.

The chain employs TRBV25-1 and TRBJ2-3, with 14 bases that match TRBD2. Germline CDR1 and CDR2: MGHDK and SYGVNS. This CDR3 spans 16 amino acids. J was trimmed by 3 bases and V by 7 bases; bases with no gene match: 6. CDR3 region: CASTSGTSGGTDTQYF. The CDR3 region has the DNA TGTGCCAGCACGAGCGGGACTAGCGGGGGAACAGATACGCAGTATTTT.

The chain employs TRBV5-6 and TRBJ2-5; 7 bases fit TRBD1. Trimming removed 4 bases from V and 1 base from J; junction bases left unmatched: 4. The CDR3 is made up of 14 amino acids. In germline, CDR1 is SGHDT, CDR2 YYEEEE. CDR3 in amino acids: CASSQGDSQETQYF. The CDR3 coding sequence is TGTGCCAGCAGCCAAGGGGACAGCCAAGAGACCCAGTACTTC.

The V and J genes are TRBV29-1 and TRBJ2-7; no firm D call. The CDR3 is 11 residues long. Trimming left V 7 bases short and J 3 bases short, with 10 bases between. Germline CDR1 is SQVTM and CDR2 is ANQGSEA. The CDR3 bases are TGCAGCGCCTACACGGGCTACGAGCAGTACTTC. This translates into CSAYTGYEQYF.

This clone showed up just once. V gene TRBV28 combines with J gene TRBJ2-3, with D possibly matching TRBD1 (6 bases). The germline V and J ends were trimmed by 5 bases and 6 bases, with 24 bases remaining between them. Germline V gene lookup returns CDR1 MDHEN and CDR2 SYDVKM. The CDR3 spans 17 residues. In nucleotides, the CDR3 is TGTGCCAGCAGTCTCCGTAGGGACACCCCTCTCACGGATACGCAGTATTTT. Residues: CASSLRRDTPLTDTQYF.

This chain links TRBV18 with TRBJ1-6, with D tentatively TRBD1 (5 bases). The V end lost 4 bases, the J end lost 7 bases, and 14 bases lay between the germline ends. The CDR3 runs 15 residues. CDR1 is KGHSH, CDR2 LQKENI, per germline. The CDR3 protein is CASSLAGLVNSPLHF. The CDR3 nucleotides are TGTGCCAGCTCACTCGCGGGGCTGGTAAATTCACCCCTCCACTTT.

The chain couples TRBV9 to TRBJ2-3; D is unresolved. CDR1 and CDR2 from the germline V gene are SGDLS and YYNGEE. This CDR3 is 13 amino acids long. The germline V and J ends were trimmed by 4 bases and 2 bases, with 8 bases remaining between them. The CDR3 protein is CASSPRPTDTQYF. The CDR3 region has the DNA TGTGCCAGCAGCCCTAGACCCACAGATACGCAGTATTTT.

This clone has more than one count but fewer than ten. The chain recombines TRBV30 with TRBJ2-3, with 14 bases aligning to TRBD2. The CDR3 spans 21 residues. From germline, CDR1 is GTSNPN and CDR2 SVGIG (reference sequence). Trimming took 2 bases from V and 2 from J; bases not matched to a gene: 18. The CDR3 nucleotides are TGTGCCTGGAGTTCGACTAGCGGGAGGGCCGAGAGAAGAGGACCCACAGATACGCAGTATTTT. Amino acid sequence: CAWSSTSGRAERRGPTDTQYF. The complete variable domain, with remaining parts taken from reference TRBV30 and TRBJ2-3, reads SQTIHQWPATLVQPVGSPLSLECTVEGTSNPNLYWYRQAAGRGLQLLFYSVGIGQISSEVPQNLSASRPQDRQFILSSKKLLLSDSGFYLCAWSSTSGRAERRGPTDTQYFGPGTRLTVL.

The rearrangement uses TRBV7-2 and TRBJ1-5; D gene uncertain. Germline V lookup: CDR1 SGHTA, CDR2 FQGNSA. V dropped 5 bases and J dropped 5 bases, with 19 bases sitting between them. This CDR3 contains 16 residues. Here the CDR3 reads CASSLTLYGKYQPQHF. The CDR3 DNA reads TGTGCCAGCAGCCTCACCTTATACGGGAAATATCAGCCCCAGCATTTT. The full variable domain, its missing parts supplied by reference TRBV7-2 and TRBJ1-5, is GAGVSQSPSNKVTEKGKDVELRCDPISGHTALYWYRQSLGQGLEFLIYFQGNSAPDKSGLPSDRFSAERTGGSVSTLTIQRTQQEDSAVYLCASSLTLYGKYQPQHFGDGTRLSIL.

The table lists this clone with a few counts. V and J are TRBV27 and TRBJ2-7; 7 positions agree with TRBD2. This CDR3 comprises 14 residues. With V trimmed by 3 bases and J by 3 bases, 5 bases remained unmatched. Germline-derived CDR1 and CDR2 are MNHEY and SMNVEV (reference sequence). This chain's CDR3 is CASSFRAGYYEQYF. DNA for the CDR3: TGTGCCAGCAGTTTTCGAGCGGGGTACTACGAGCAGTACTTC.

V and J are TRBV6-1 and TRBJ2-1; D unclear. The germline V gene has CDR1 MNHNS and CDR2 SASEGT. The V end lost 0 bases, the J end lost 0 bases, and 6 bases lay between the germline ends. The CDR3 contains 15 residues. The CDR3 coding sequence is TGTGCCAGCAGTGAAGCACCGGGCTCCTACAATGAGCAGTTCTTC. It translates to CASSEAPGSYNEQFF.

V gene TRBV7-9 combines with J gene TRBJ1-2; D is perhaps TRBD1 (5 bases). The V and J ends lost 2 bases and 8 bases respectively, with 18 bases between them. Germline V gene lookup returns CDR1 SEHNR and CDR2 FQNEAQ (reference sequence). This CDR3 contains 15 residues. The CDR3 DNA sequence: TGTGCCAGCAGCTTATCCTTTACAGGTCCAGGAGGCTACACCTTC. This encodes CASSLSFTGPGGYTF.

DNA of the CDR3: TGTGCCAGCAGTGACTCCGGGGGGGCCTACAATGAGCAGTTCTTC. Amino acids: CASSDSGGAYNEQFF. The gene calls are TRBV6-4 and TRBJ2-1; 8 bases line up with TRBD2. Germline trimming cut 0 bases from V and 2 bases from J; bases unmatched to any gene: 0. Germline-derived CDR1 and CDR2 are MRHNA and SNTAGT. This CDR3 has 15 residues.

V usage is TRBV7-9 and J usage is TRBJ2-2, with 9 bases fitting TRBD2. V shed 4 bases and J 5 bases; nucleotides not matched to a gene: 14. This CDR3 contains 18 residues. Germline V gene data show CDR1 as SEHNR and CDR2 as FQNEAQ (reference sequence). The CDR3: CASSSGLPGLAPTGELFF. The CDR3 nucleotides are TGTGCCAGCAGCTCCGGGCTCCCGGGACTAGCTCCTACCGGGGAGCTGTTTTTT.

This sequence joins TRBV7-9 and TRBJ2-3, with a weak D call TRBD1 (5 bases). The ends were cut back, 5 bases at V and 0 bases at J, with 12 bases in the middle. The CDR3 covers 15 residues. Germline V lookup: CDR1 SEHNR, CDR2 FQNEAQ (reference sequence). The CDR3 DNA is TGTGCCAGCAGCAAGACAGCTCCTAGCACAGATACGCAGTATTTT. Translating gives CASSKTAPSTDTQYF.

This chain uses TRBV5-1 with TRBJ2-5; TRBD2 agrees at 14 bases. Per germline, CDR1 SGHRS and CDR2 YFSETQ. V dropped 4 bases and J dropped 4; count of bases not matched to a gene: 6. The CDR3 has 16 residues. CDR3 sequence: CASSPGTSGRRETQYF. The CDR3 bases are TGCGCCAGCAGCCCTGGGACTAGCGGGAGACGAGAGACCCAGTACTTC.

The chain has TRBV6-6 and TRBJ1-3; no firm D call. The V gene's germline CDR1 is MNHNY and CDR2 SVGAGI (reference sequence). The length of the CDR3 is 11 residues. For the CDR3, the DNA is TGTGCAGTCGGCTCTGGAAACACCATATATTTT. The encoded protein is CAVGSGNTIYF.

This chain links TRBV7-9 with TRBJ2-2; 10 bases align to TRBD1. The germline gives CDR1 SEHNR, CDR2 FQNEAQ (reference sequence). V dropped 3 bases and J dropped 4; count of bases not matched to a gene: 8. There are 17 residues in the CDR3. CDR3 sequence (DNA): TGTGCCAGCAGCTTTGGACAGGGGGATATGAGCACCGGGGAGCTGTTTTTT. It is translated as CASSFGQGDMSTGELFF. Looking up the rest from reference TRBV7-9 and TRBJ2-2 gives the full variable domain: DTGVSQNPRHKITKRGQNVTFRCDPISEHNRLYWYRQTLGQGPEFLTYFQNEAQLEKSRLLSDRFSAERPKGSFSTLEIQRTEQGDSAMYLCASSFGQGDMSTGELFFGEGSRLTVL.

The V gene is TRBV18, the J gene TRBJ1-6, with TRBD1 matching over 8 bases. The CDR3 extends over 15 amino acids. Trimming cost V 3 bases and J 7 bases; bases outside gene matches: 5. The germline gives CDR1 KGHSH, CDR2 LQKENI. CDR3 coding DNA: TGTGCCAGCTCACCGTTACAGGGGGAAAATTCACCCCTCCACTTT. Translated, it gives CASSPLQGENSPLHF.